The 3 T cell receptor beta chains below were found in one sample sequenced in a study of CD8 T cells in ankylosing spondylitis (dated by TCRdb to 2016 to 2017). Paper-wide results and their limitations: A TCR beta motif made up of 7 to 9 highly homologous amino acid variants appeared to be characteristic of blood from ankylosing spondylitis patients.

The antigens these receptors bind are not known. The library came from 5' RACE. Sequencing was carried out with an Illumina HiSeq 2500. TCRdb trimmed public reads at Q25 via fastp, called clones via MiXCR and kept in-frame beta chains. When rows share a CDR3 protein, they turn into one entry using the most common DNA and genes. The sample data list 200,000 to 250,000 distinct CDR3 sequences, and about 17% of these were observed just once. Approximately 40% of the sample rests with the top ten. Sequenced sample: blood, either unsorted or a sorted T cell fraction (not recorded which). The receptors were sampled from a male donor with ankylosing spondylitis.

The chain couples TRBV27 to TRBJ2-2, with no clear D. The CDR3 spans 12 residues. CDR1 MNHEY and CDR2 SMNVEV come from the germline V gene (reference sequence). Trimming left V 2 bases short and J 8 bases short, with 6 bases between. CDR3 in DNA: TGTGCCAGCAGTTTAGCCACAGGGGAGCTGTTTTTT. Encoded protein: CASSLATGELFF.

V and J are TRBV28 and TRBJ2-7; the D gene is possibly TRBD1 (5 bases). Looked up from germline, CDR1 is MDHEN and CDR2 is SYDVKM. This CDR3 is 14 amino acids long. V was clipped by 5 bases and J by 7 bases, with 18 bases between them. The CDR3 DNA follows: TGTGCCAGCAGTATAGGGGTCGTGGTCGGTGAGCAGTACTTC. Its translation is CASSIGVVVGEQYF.

This chain connects TRBV2 to TRBJ2-5; 7 bases map to TRBD2. There are 12 residues in the CDR3. Germline V gene sequence: CDR1 SNHLY, CDR2 FYNNEI. V gave up 8 bases and J gave up 5 bases; unmatched junction bases: 5. In DNA form, the CDR3 reads TGTGCCAGCCGGGGGGTAGAGGAGACCCAGTACTTC. Protein: CASRGVEETQYF.